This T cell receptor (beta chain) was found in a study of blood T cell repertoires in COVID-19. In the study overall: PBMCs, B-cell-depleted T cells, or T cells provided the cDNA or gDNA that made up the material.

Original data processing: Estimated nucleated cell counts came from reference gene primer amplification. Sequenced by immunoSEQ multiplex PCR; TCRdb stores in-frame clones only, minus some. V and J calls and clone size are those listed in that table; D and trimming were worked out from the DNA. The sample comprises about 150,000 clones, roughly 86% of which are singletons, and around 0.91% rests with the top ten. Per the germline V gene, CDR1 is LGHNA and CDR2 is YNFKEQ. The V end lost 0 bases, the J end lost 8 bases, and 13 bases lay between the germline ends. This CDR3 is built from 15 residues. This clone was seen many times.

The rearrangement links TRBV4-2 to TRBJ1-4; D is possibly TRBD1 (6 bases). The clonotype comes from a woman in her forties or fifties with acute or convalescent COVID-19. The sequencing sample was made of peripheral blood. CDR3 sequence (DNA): TGTGCCAGCAGCCAAGAGAGTAACAGGGAGGAAAAACTGTTTTTT. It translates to CASSQESNREEKLFF.